A single sample gave rise to the 26 T cell receptor beta chains below, sequenced in a study of radiotherapy plus CTLA-4 blockade in lung cancer. Assay: immunoSEQ multiplex PCR; the TCRdb copy retains only in-frame clones and omits some. The sample shows over 80,000 clones, 83% of them seen only once. Sequencing used peripheral blood, obtained from a patient treated with radiotherapy plus ipilimumab. The receptors here all came from a human donor with non-small cell lung cancer who had stable disease on radiotherapy plus ipilimumab.

The chain joins TRBV23-1 to TRBJ2-4; D gene unclear. TRBV23-1 falls under the ORF class, with uncertain function. V was clipped by 2 bases and J by 0 bases, with 8 bases between them. The CDR3 length is 15 residues. The CDR3 protein is CASSQSFLAKNIQYF. CDR3 nucleotide sequence: TGCGCCAGCAGTCAAAGTTTCCTAGCCAAAAACATTCAGTACTTC.

The rearrangement links TRBV5-1 to TRBJ1-1; 9 bases align to TRBD1. V lost 5 bases, J lost 3 bases, and 8 bases stayed unmatched. Germline-derived CDR1 and CDR2 are SGHRS and YFSETQ. CDR3 length equals 15 residues. Here the CDR3 DNA reads TGCGCCAGCAGGATAGCCGGGACAGGGCACACTGAAGCTTTCTTT. Residues: CASRIAGTGHTEAFF.

J is TRBJ2-5 and V is TRBV11-3; D might be TRBD2 (7 bases). This CDR3 has 16 residues. CDR1 is SGHNT and CDR2 is YENEEA in the germline V gene. Trimming pared 3 bases from V and 5 bases from J, leaving 19 bases between. The CDR3 loop is CASSFWGGDRAETQYF. DNA for the CDR3: TGTGCCAGCAGCTTTTGGGGGGGCGACCGGGCGGAGACCCAGTACTTC.

The V and J genes are TRBV25-1 and TRBJ1-2; 7 bases match TRBD1. The ends lost 1 base at V and 7 bases at J; junction bases unmatched: 3. This CDR3 has 13 amino acids. Looked up from germline, CDR1 is MGHDK and CDR2 is SYGVNS. CDR3 nucleotide sequence: TGTGCCAGCAGTGAATTCAGGGGGGGTGGCTACACCTTC. Protein sequence: CASSEFRGGGYTF.

Notes on this clone: Sequence at one end of the junction differs from germline and may be a read error. This chain links TRBV6-6 with TRBJ2-2; D is possibly TRBD2 (6 bases). This CDR3 is built from 16 residues. Germline V gives CDR1 MNHNY, CDR2 SVGAGI (reference sequence). This CDR3 reads CASSYEGEPNTGGLFF. The CDR3 nucleotides are TGTGCCAGCAGTTACGAAGGTGAACCGAACACCGGGGGGCTGTTTTTT.

The chain links TRBV28 to TRBJ2-7; tentatively, D is TRBD1 or TRBD2 (5 bases each). CDR1 is MDHEN and CDR2 is SYDVKM in the germline V gene. The ends were cut back, 4 bases at V and 3 bases at J, with 16 bases in the middle. CDR3 length: 15 amino acids. CDR3 nucleotide sequence: TGTGCCAGCAGTTCCTCAGCCGGGACCCACTACGAGCAGTACTTC. Encoded protein: CASSSSAGTHYEQYF.

The chain has TRBV7-9 and TRBJ2-5, with 7 bases aligning to TRBD2. Germline V gene sequence: CDR1 SEHNR, CDR2 FQNEAQ (reference sequence). The CDR3 is made up of 17 amino acids. Trimming at V came to 5 bases and at J to 2 bases, leaving 14 bases not matched to a gene. CDR3 sequence: CASSRNPPAGVQETQYF. CDR3 coding DNA: TGTGCCAGCAGCCGAAATCCCCCTGCGGGAGTTCAAGAGACCCAGTACTTC.

V and J are TRBV11-3 and TRBJ2-5; 12 positions agree with TRBD2. CDR1 and CDR2 (germline): SGHNT, YENEEA. This CDR3 comprises 16 residues. After removal of 5 bases from V and 4 bases from J, the junction contained 8 bases not matched to a gene. The CDR3 spells CASSATSGGPSETQYF. As DNA, the CDR3 is TGTGCCAGCAGCGCAACTAGCGGGGGGCCATCAGAGACCCAGTACTTC.

This clone was detected once. The V gene is TRBV2, the J gene TRBJ1-5, with D maybe TRBD1 (6 bases). The CDR3 runs to 14 residues. Germline lookup yields CDR1 SNHLY and CDR2 FYNNEI. The V and J ends lost 11 bases and 6 bases respectively, with 20 bases between them. The DNA for the CDR3 is TGTGCCTCCAATCGGGGGGCGGTGGGTCAGCCCCAGCATTTT. This translates into CASNRGAVGQPQHF.

This chain uses TRBV28 with TRBJ1-5; possibly TRBD1 for D (5 bases). The CDR3 is made up of 15 amino acids. Germline CDR1 reads MDHEN; CDR2 reads SYDVKM. Trimming stripped 3 bases from V and 2 bases from J, with 11 bases between. CDR3: CASSLGGFGNQPQHF. The CDR3 DNA sequence: TGTGCCAGCAGTTTGGGGGGTTTCGGCAATCAGCCCCAGCATTTT.

The rearrangement links TRBV7-2 to TRBJ2-3; a possible D gene is TRBD2 (5 bases). Germline V gives CDR1 SGHTA, CDR2 FQGNSA. The CDR3 is made up of 15 amino acids. The V end lost 1 base, the J end lost 3 bases, and 11 bases lay between the germline ends. CDR3 amino acids: CASSLDGRATDTQYF. Written as DNA, the CDR3 is TGTGCCAGCAGCTTAGATGGGCGGGCGACAGATACGCAGTATTTT.

V is TRBV18 and J is TRBJ2-3; D is perhaps TRBD2 (5 bases). The V end lost 6 bases, the J end lost 4 bases, and 17 bases lay between the germline ends. CDR1 is KGHSH, CDR2 LQKENI, per germline. The CDR3 is 15 amino acids. CDR3 DNA: TGTGCCAGCTCCCCGGCGGCGAGGGAATCAGATACGCAGTATTTT. Translated: CASSPAARESDTQYF.

The rearrangement links TRBV7-9 to TRBJ2-5; 9 nucleotides align to TRBD1. Looked up from germline, CDR1 is SEHNR and CDR2 is FQNEAQ (reference sequence). The CDR3 has 15 residues. With V trimmed by 1 base and J by 5 bases, 5 bases remained unmatched. CDR3: CASSLGGTGRETQYF. In DNA form, the CDR3 reads TGTGCCAGCAGCTTAGGAGGGACAGGGAGGGAGACCCAGTACTTC.

The rearrangement links TRBV5-6 to TRBJ1-3; D not resolved. Per germline, CDR1 SGHDT and CDR2 YYEEEE. V was pared by 0 bases and J by 0 bases, with 7 bases between. The CDR3 totals 15 residues. The CDR3 spells CASSLGTVSGNTIYF. The CDR3 nucleotides are TGTGCCAGCAGCTTGGGAACAGTCTCTGGAAACACCATATATTTT.

This clone was picked up a small number of times. The V call is TRBV11-2, the J call TRBJ2-2; a weak D match, TRBD2 (6 bases). The CDR3 has 17 amino acids. Per the germline V gene, CDR1 is SGHAT and CDR2 is FQNNGV. V was clipped by 3 bases and J by 1 base, with 15 bases between them. The CDR3 is CASSFPHGRGNTGELFF. In nucleotides, the CDR3 is TGTGCCAGCAGCTTCCCTCACGGGCGGGGGAACACCGGGGAGCTGTTTTTT.

This clone was observed a handful of times. V usage is TRBV7-9 and J usage is TRBJ1-4, with D maybe TRBD1 (6 bases). Between the trimmed V and J ends, which lost 5 bases and 3 bases, there was a span of 13 bases. Germline-derived CDR1 and CDR2 are SEHNR and FQNEAQ (reference sequence). The CDR3 runs 15 residues. CDR3 coding DNA: TGTGCCAGCAGCAGAGGGGGGGAAGCTAATGAAAAACTGTTTTTT. Its translation: CASSRGGEANEKLFF.

The chain links TRBV10-1 to TRBJ2-3, with D tentatively TRBD2 (5 bases). Trimming shortened V by 3 bases and J by 5 bases, and 9 bases separated the two germline ends. The germline V gene encodes CDR1 WNHNN and CDR2 SYGVQD (reference sequence). There are 13 residues in the CDR3. CDR3 in amino acids: CASSDPGKDTQYF. CDR3 coding DNA: TGCGCCAGCAGTGACCCGGGGAAAGATACGCAGTATTTT.

The V and J genes are TRBV7-2 and TRBJ2-3, with D uncertain. The CDR3 contains 15 residues. The germline gives CDR1 SGHTA, CDR2 FQGNSA. V shed 1 base and J shed 3 bases, with 11 bases lying between them. The CDR3: CASSLDNFPTDTQYF. The CDR3, as DNA: TGTGCCAGCAGCTTAGATAATTTTCCGACAGATACGCAGTATTTT.

The rearrangement joins TRBV27 to TRBJ2-1; D is undetermined. Per germline, CDR1 MNHEY and CDR2 SMNVEV (reference sequence). V was cut by 4 bases and J by 0 bases, with 10 bases left in between. CDR3 size: 15 residues. CDR3 loop: CASSSVVSSYNEQFF. CDR3 nucleotide sequence: TGTGCCAGCAGTTCGGTAGTTAGCTCCTACAATGAGCAGTTCTTC.

The CDR3 sequence is CASSMRTGLAKNIQYF. The DNA for the CDR3 is TGTGCCAGCAGTATGAGGACAGGGCTAGCCAAAAACATTCAGTACTTC. This chain joins TRBV5-4 and TRBJ2-4; TRBD1 matches at 8 bases. The CDR3 has 16 amino acids. CDR1 and CDR2 from the germline V gene are SGHNT and YYREEE (reference sequence). Losses at the gene ends were 5 bases for V and 0 bases for J; bases not matched to a gene: 7.

V gene TRBV6-6 combines with J gene TRBJ2-4; either TRBD1 or TRBD2 may supply D (5 bases each). The germline V gene encodes CDR1 MNHNY and CDR2 SVGAGI (reference sequence). The CDR3 consists of 14 residues. Between the trimmed V and J ends, which lost 4 bases and 4 bases, there was a span of 11 bases. The CDR3 protein is CASSFGTGKNIQYF. CDR3 sequence (DNA): TGTGCCAGCAGTTTCGGGACCGGGAAAAACATTCAGTACTTC.

The chain employs TRBV5-1 and TRBJ1-2; D unresolved. Germline V gene sequence: CDR1 SGHRS, CDR2 YFSETQ. Trimming took 5 bases from V and 5 from J, leaving 10 bases between them. This CDR3 comprises 12 residues. The CDR3 region is CASSHTQYGYTF. The CDR3 DNA reads TGCGCCAGCAGTCACACACAGTATGGCTACACCTTC. The whole variable domain, filled in from reference TRBV5-1 and TRBJ1-2, reads KAGVTQTPRYLIKTRGQQVTLSCSPISGHRSVSWYQQTPGQGLQFLFEYFSETQRNKGNFPGRFSGRQFSNSRSEMNVSTLELGDSALYLCASSHTQYGYTFGSGTRLTVV.

This clone was observed at least ten times. CDR3 bases: TGTGCCAGCAGGTCGGACAGGGGGGTGGCCGGGGAGCTGTTTTTT. Amino acids: CASRSDRGVAGELFF. The genes are TRBV2 and TRBJ2-2, with 10 bases aligning to TRBD1. Germline CDR1 SNHLY, CDR2 FYNNEI. The CDR3 runs 15 residues. The V and J ends lost 6 bases and 6 bases, in that order; junction bases with no gene match: 7.

The J gene is TRBJ2-5, the V gene TRBV19; D is unresolved. Between the trimmed V and J ends, which lost 10 bases and 5 bases, there was a span of 11 bases. Germline V lookup: CDR1 LNHDA, CDR2 SQIVND (reference sequence). This CDR3 is 11 amino acids long. CDR3 sequence: CATSTGETQYF. The CDR3 DNA follows: TGTGCCACCAGTACCGGGGAGACCCAGTACTTC.

The V gene is TRBV7-9, the J gene TRBJ2-7, with TRBD1 matching over 7 bases. The CDR3 has 15 amino acids. The junction had 12 bases not matched to a gene; V was cut back by 6 bases and J by 4 bases. CDR1 SEHNR and CDR2 FQNEAQ come from the germline V gene (reference sequence). CDR3 protein: CASSSDDSQGYEQYF. The CDR3 coding sequence is TGTGCCAGCAGTTCAGATGACTCACAGGGGTACGAGCAGTACTTC.

The gene calls are TRBV2 and TRBJ2-1; no definite D call. The CDR3 is 13 residues long. Trimming removed 1 base from V and 3 bases from J, with 4 bases in between. Germline V gene sequence: CDR1 SNHLY, CDR2 FYNNEI. CDR3 sequence reads: CASSEVVYNEQFF. The DNA for the CDR3 is TGTGCCAGCAGTGAAGTGGTCTACAATGAGCAGTTCTTC.